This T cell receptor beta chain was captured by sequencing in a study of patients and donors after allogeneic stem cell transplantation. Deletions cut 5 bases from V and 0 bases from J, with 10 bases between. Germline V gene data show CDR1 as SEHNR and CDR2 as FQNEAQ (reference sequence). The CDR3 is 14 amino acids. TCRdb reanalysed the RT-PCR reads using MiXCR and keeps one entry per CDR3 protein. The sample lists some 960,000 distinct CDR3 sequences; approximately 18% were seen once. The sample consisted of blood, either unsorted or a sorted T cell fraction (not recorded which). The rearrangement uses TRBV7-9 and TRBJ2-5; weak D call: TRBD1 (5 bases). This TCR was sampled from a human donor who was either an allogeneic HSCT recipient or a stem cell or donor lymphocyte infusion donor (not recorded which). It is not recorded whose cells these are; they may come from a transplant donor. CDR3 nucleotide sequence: TGTGCCAGCAGCCTTACGGACAACCAAGAGACCCAGTACTTC. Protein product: CASSLTDNQETQYF.